These T cell receptor beta chains were read from a single sample in a study of T cells in Graves' hyperthyroidism and ophthalmopathy. TCRdb called the multiplex PCR reads again in MiXCR, with one record for every CDR3 protein. Counted here are some 400,000 distinct CDR3 sequences, approximately 19% occurring once; the ten biggest clones make up around 3.6%. The sample taken for sequencing was blood. The receptors originated from a woman between 18 and 30 years old with Graves' hyperthyroidism. Both conserved end residues are part of each CDR3. D genes are given only for firm matches. Size values are once, few and many counts, or a class for expanded clones, and some rows have none.

J,size,V,D,DNA,CDR3
TRBJ2-4,.,TRBV25-1,.,TGTGCCAGCAGTCCAACCACGGGACGGCGCAAAAACGTTCAGTACTTC,CASSPTTGRRKNVQYF
TRBJ2-7,many,TRBV6-5,.,TGTGCCAGCAGCCCCCGGGCCAACGAGCAGTACTTC,CASSPRANEQYF
TRBJ1-1,many,TRBV7-9,.,TGTGCCAGCAGCTCGTTTATGAACACTGAAGCTTTCTTT,CASSSFMNTEAFF
TRBJ1-5,many,TRBV7-9,TRBD1,TGTGCCAGCAGCCCCTTGGGGGACAGTAATCAGCCCCAGCATTTT,CASSPLGDSNQPQHF
TRBJ1-2,many,TRBV12-3/TRBV12-4,.,TGTGCCAGCAACTTGGGATTTAGGGGTGACTACACCTTC,CASNLGFRGDYTF
TRBJ1-2,many,TRBV6-1,.,TGTGCCAGCAGTGACGGACCTTATGGCTACACCTTC,CASSDGPYGYTF
TRBJ1-2,many,TRBV28,.,TGTGCCAGCAGTTTAACCGAACCCCGGGACACGTCGGAAGGGAATGGCTACACCTTC,CASSLTEPRDTSEGNGYTF
TRBJ2-2,.,TRBV9,.,TGTGCCAGCAGCGTAGGTGCGGCGAACATCGGGGAGCTGTTTTTT,CASSVGAANIGELFF
TRBJ1-2,many,TRBV20-1,.,TGCAGTGCCGGGGGATTCGTCTATGGCTACACCTTC,CSAGGFVYGYTF
TRBJ1-2,many,TRBV24-1,.,TGTGCCACCAGTGATTCCCGAACGTTGAACTATGGCTACACCTTC,CATSDSRTLNYGYTF
TRBJ1-3,.,TRBV4-2,.,TGTGCCAGCAGCCAAGAAGCCTCACGGGTTGACACCATATATTTT,CASSQEASRVDTIYF
TRBJ1-5,many,TRBV4-1,.,TGCGCCAGCAGCCAAGGACGGACCGACCGGAAGCCCCAGCATTTT,CASSQGRTDRKPQHF
TRBJ1-1,many,TRBV5-1,.,TGCGCCAGCAGCTCCCCGGGGGCCAAACCTTTGAACACTGAAGCTTTCTTT,CASSSPGAKPLNTEAFF
TRBJ1-5,many,TRBV12-3/TRBV12-4,.,TGTGCCAGCAGACGCGGGGCTAGCAATCAGCCCCAGCATTTT,CASRRGASNQPQHF
TRBJ2-5,.,TRBV9,.,TGTGCCAGCAGCGTCACGCCGTCCCTACAAGAGACCCAGTACTTC,CASSVTPSLQETQYF
TRBJ1-3,.,TRBV20-1,.,TGCAGTGCTAGAGTAGACTTGTTCTCTGGAAACACCATATATTTT,CSARVDLFSGNTIYF
TRBJ1-1,many,TRBV28,.,TGTGCCAGCAGTTTATGGAGGGACGGTGAAGCTTTCTTT,CASSLWRDGEAFF
TRBJ2-7,many,TRBV7-9,.,TGTGCCAGCAGCTTACTCTCCGCTCCCGTAATCCACGAGCAGTACTTC,CASSLLSAPVIHEQYF
TRBJ2-5,many,TRBV20-1,TRBD1,TGCAGTGCTACAAGGGACAGGGTGCGAGAGACCCAGTACTTC,CSATRDRVRETQYF
TRBJ1-3,many,TRBV2,.,TGTGCCAGCAGTGTGCTCCATGGAAACACCATATATTTT,CASSVLHGNTIYF
TRBJ2-6,.,TRBV4-1,TRBD1,TGCGCCAGCAGCCAAGTCGGGACAGGTCTTTCTGGGGCCAACGTCCTGACTTTC,CASSQVGTGLSGANVLTF
TRBJ2-7,.,TRBV18,TRBD1,TGTGCCAGCTCAGGACAGGGGGCCGGATCGGACGAGCAGTACTTC,CASSGQGAGSDEQYF